The clone carrying this TCR beta chain was counted a few times. No antigen is known for it. This specimen comes from a study of T-cell memory formation after mild COVID-19. The wider study: TCR clustering was largely donor specific.

The V segment lost 5 bases and the J segment 7 bases; nucleotides outside the gene matches: 11. The V gene's germline CDR1 is MNHEY and CDR2 SVGEGT. The CDR3 extends over 16 amino acids. Overall study results and limits: For contracting clones, CD4+ ones sat mainly in CM and EM, CD8+ in EMRA. A second wave expanding day 15 to 37 was CD4+-biased; contracting clones were balanced. Pre-infection memory held some responding clones, suggesting pre-existing cross-reactive T cells responded.

TCRdb used MiXCR to reprocess the 5' RACE reads, holding one entry per CDR3 protein. The sample has just under 550,000 distinct CDR3 sequences; over 20% are singletons. V gene TRBV6-2 or TRBV6-3 combines with J gene TRBJ2-1; TRBD2 aligns across 10 bases. What was sequenced was PBMCs or a T cell subset sorted from them (not recorded which). The sequence derives from an adult woman who had mild COVID-19 (a few samples of this study predate the infection). Cell type and time point are not known. Written as DNA, the CDR3 is TGTGCCAGCAGTCCCCCAGCGGGAGGGCCTTTGAATGAGCAGTTCTTC. The encoded protein is CASSPPAGGPLNEQFF.